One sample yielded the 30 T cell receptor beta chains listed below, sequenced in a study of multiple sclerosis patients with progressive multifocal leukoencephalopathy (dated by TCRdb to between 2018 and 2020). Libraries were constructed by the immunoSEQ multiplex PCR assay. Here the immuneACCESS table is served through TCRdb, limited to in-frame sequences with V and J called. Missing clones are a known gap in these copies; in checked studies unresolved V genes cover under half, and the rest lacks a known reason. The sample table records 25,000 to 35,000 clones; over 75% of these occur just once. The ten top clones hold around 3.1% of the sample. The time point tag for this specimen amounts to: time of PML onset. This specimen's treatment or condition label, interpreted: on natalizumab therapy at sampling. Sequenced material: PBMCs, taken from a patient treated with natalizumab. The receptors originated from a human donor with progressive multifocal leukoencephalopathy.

CDR3 nucleotide sequence: TGTGCCAGTAGTACGGGGGGGCGGTGGTCAAATGAGCAGTTCTTC. Its protein product is CASSTGGRWSNEQFF. The chain is built from TRBV19 and TRBJ2-1, with 8 bases fitting TRBD2. This CDR3 contains 15 residues. Germline lookup yields CDR1 LNHDA and CDR2 SQIVND (reference sequence). V was clipped by 4 bases and J by 7 bases; unmatched bases: 9.

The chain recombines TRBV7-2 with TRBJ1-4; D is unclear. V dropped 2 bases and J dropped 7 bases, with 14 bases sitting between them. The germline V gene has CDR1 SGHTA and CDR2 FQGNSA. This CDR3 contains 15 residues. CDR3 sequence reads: CASSLLMPGGEKLFF. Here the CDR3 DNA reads TGTGCCAGCAGCTTATTAATGCCAGGAGGTGAAAAACTGTTTTTT.

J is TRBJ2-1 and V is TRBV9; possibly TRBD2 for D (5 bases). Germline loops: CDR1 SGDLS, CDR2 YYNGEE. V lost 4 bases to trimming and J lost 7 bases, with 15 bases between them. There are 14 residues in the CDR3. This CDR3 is CASSIRPRGNEQFF. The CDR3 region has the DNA TGTGCCAGCAGCATAAGGCCCCGAGGGAATGAGCAGTTCTTC.

The CDR3 is CASRGQVGSNQPQHF. The CDR3 DNA is TGTGCCAGCCGTGGGCAGGTTGGAAGCAATCAGCCCCAGCATTTT. The chain has TRBV27 and TRBJ1-5; unclear D gene. The CDR3 is 15 residues long. Trimming pared 8 bases from V and 1 base from J, leaving 15 bases between. Germline values: CDR1 MNHEY, CDR2 SMNVEV (reference sequence).

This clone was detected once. CDR3 DNA sequence: TGTGCCAGCAGCCCCCAGGGGACTAGCACAGATACGCAGTATTTT. It is translated as CASSPQGTSTDTQYF. J is TRBJ2-3 and V is TRBV7-9, with D tentatively TRBD1 or TRBD2 (6 bases each). CDR3 length: 15 residues. The V end was cut by 5 bases, the J end by 0 bases, with 12 bases between. Germline CDR1 is SEHNR and CDR2 is FQNEAQ (reference sequence).

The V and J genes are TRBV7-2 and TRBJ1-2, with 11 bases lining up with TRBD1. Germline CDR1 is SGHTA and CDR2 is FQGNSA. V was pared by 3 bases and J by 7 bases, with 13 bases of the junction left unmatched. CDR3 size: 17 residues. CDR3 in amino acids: CASSFSGTGGNMVGYTF. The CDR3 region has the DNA TGTGCCAGCAGCTTTTCCGGGACAGGGGGAAATATGGTTGGCTACACCTTC.

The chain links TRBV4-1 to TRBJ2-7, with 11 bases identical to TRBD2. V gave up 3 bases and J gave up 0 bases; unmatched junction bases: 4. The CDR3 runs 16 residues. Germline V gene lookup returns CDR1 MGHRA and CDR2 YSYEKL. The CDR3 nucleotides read TGCGCCAGCAGCCATCCTGGGACTAGCGGCTCCTACGAGCAGTACTTC. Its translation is CASSHPGTSGSYEQYF.

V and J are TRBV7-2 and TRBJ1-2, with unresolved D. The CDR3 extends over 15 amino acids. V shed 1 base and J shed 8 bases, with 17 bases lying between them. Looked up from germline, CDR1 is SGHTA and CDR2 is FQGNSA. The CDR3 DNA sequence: TGTGCCAGCAGCTTAGATTTGGCAGCCTGGAGGGGCTACACCTTC. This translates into CASSLDLAAWRGYTF.

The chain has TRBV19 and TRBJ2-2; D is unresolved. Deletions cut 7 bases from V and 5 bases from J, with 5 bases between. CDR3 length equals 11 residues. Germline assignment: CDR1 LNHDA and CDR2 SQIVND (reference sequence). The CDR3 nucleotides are TGTGCCAGTACCTTTACCGGGGAGCTGTTTTTT. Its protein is CASTFTGELFF. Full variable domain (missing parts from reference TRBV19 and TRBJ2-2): DGGITQSPKYLFRKEGQNVTLSCEQNLNHDAMYWYRQDPGQGLRLIYYSQIVNDFQKGDIAEGYSVSREKKESFPLTVTSAQKNPTAFYLCASTFTGELFFGEGSRLTVL.

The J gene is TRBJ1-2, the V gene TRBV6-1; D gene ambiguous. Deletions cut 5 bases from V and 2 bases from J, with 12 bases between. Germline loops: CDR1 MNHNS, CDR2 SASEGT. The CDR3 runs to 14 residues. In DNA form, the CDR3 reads TGTGCCAGCAGTTTTTTGAATTTGAACTATGGCTACACCTTC. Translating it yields CASSFLNLNYGYTF.

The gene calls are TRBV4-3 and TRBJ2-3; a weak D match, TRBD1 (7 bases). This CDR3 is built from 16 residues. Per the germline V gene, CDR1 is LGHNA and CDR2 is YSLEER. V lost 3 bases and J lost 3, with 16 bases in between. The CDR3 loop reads CASSQTWPGGTDTQYF. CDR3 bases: TGCGCCAGCAGCCAGACTTGGCCAGGGGGGACAGATACGCAGTATTTT.

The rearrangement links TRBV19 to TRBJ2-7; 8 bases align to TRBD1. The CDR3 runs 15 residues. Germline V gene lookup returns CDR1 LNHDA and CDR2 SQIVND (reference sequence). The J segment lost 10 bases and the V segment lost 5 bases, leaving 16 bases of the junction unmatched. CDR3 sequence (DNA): TGTGCCAGTAGTGCCTCGGGACAGGCGGCCCCCCCTCAGTACTTC. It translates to CASSASGQAAPPQYF.

CDR3 sequence reads: CASSLADYEQYF. The CDR3, as DNA: TGTGCCAGCAGCTTAGCGGACTACGAGCAGTACTTC. The chain recombines TRBV7-9 with TRBJ2-7; D uncertain. Trimming took off 0 bases at V and 3 bases at J, with 3 bases between the two ends. The germline CDR1 and CDR2 sequences are SEHNR and FQNEAQ (reference sequence). This CDR3 comprises 12 residues.

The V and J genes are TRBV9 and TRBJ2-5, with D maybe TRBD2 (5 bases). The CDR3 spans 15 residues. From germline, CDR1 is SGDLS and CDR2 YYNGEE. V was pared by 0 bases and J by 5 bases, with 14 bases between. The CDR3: CASSVAIGSVETQYF. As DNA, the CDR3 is TGTGCCAGCAGCGTAGCGATAGGGAGCGTCGAGACCCAGTACTTC.

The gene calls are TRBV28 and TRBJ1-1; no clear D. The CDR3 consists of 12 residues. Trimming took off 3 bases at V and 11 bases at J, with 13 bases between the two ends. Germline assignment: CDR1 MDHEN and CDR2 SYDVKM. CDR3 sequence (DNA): TGTGCCAGCAGTTTTCGCGGAGCAGTGGCTTTCTTT. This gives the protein CASSFRGAVAFF.

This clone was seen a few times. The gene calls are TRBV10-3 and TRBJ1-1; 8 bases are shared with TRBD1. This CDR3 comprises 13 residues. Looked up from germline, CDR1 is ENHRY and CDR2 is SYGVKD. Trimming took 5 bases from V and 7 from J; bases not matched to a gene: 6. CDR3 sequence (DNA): TGTGCCATCAGTCCGGGACAGGCCGGTGAAGCTTTCTTT. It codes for CAISPGQAGEAFF.

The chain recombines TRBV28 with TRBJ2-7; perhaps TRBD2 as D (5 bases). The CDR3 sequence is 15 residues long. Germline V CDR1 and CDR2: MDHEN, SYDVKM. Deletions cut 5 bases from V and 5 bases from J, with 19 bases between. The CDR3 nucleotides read TGTGCCAGCAGTCCCTACATCGGGAATCCCAACGAGCAGTACTTC. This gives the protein CASSPYIGNPNEQYF.

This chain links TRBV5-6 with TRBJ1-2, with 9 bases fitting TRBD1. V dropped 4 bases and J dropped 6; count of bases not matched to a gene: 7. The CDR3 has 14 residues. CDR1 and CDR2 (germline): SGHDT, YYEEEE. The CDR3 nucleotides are TGTGCCAGCAGCCCAGGACAGGGGATAAATGGCTACACCTTC. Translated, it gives CASSPGQGINGYTF.

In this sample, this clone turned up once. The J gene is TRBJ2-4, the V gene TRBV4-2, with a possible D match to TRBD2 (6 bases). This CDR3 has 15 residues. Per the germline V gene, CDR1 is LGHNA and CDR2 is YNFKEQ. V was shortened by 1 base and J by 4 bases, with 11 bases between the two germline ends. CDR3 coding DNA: TGTGCCAGCAGCCAAGGTCCGAGCGGGAAAAACATTCAGTACTTC. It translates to CASSQGPSGKNIQYF.

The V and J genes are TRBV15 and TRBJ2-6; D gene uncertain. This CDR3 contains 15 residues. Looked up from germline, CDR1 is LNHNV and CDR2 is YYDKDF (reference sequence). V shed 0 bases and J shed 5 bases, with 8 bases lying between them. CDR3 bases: TGTGCCACCAGCAGAGACCACCTTAGGGCCAACGTCCTGACTTTC. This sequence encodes CATSRDHLRANVLTF.

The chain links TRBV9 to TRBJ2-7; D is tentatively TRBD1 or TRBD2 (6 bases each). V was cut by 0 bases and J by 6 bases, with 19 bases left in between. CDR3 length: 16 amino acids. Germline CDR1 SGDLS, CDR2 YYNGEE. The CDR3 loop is CASSVDPGANSGEQYF. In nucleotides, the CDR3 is TGTGCCAGCAGCGTAGATCCGGGGGCGAACTCTGGCGAGCAGTACTTC.

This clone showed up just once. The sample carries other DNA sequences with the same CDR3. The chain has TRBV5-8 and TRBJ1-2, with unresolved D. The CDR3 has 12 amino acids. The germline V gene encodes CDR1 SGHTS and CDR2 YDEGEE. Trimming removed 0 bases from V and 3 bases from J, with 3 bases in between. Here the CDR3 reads CASSLEDYGYTF. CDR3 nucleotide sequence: TGTGCCAGCAGCTTGGAGGACTATGGCTACACCTTC.

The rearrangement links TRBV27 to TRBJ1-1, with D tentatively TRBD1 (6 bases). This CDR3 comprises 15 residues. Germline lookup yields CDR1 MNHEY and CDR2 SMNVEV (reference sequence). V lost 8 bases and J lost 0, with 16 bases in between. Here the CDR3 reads CASRNRAILNTEAFF. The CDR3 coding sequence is TGTGCCAGCCGGAACAGGGCGATATTGAACACTGAAGCTTTCTTT.

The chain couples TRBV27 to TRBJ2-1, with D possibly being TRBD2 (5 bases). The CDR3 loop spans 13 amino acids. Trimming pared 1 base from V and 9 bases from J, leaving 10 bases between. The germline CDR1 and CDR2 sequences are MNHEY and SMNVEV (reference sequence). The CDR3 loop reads CASSLYGLGEQFF. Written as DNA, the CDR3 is TGTGCCAGCAGTTTATACGGACTGGGTGAGCAGTTCTTC.

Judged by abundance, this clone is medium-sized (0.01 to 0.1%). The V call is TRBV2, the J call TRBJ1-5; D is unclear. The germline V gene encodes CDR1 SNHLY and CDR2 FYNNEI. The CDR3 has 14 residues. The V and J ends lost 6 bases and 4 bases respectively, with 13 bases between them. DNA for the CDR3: TGTGCCAGCAGGCCGGATCCCCCGAATCAGCCCCAGCATTTT. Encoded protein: CASRPDPPNQPQHF. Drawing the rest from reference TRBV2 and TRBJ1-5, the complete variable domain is EPEVTQTPSHQVTQMGQEVILRCVPISNHLYFYWYRQILGQKVEFLVSFYNNEISEKSEIFDDQFSVERPDGSNFTLKIRSTKLEDSAMYFCASRPDPPNQPQHFGDGTRLSIL.

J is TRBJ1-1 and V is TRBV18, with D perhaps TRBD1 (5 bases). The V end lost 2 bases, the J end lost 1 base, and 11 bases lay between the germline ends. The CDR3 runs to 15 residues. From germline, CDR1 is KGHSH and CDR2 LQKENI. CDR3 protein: CASSPWGRQNTEAFF. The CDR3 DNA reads TGTGCCAGCTCACCATGGGGACGGCAGAACACTGAAGCTTTCTTT.

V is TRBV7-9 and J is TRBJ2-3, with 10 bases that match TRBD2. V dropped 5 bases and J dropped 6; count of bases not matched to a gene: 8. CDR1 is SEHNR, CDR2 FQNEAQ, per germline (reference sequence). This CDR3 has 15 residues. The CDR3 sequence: CASSRTSGMGDTQYF. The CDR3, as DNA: TGTGCCAGCAGCCGCACTAGCGGGATGGGGGATACGCAGTATTTT.

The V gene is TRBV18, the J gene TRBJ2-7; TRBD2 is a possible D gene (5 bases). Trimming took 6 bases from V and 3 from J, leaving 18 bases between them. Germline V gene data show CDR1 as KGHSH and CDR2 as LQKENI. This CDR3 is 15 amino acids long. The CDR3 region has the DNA TGTGCCAGCTCCACCACGGCGGGTACCCTCTACGAGCAGTACTTC. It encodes CASSTTAGTLYEQYF.

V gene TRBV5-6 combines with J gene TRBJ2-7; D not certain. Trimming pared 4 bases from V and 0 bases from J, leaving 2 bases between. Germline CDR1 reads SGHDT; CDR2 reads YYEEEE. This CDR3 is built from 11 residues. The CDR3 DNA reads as TGTGCCAGCAGCCGCTCCTACGAGCAGTACTTC. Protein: CASSRSYEQYF.

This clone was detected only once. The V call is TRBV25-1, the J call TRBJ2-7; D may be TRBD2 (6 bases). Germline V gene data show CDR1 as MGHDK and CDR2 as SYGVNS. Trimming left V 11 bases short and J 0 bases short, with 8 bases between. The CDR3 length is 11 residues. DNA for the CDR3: TGTGCCGGGGGGAGCTCCTACGAGCAGTACTTC. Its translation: CAGGSSYEQYF.